The 26 T cell receptor beta chains given below trace back to one sample, sequenced in a study of identical twins. TCRdb processed the 5' RACE reads anew with MiXCR; each CDR3 protein has one entry. The data hold hundreds of thousands of distinct CDR3 sequences, with less than 9% observed a single time. In addition, the sample was reused for a study of yellow fever vaccine responses in identical twins.

The sequenced sample was PBMCs. The receptors were gathered from a young woman in good health.

The chain uses TRBV4-1 and TRBJ2-4; weak D call: TRBD2 (5 bases). Deletions cut 0 bases from V and 0 bases from J, with 12 bases between. The CDR3 covers 17 residues. Per germline, CDR1 MGHRA and CDR2 YSYEKL. CDR3 coding DNA: TGCGCCAGCAGCCAAGATCCAATCGGGGTAGCCAAAAACATTCAGTACTTC. Amino acid sequence: CASSQDPIGVAKNIQYF.

This chain joins TRBV3-1 and TRBJ2-1; a possible D gene is TRBD2 (5 bases). CDR1 is LGHDT, CDR2 YNNKEL, per germline (reference sequence). Trimming removed 4 bases at V and 5 bases at J, with 12 bases between. The CDR3 spans 14 residues. The CDR3 region is CASSRSGSDNEQFF. The CDR3 bases are TGTGCCAGCAGCCGGAGCGGAAGCGACAATGAGCAGTTCTTC.

In its sample, this clonotype was seen a few times. The chain is built from TRBV4-1 and TRBJ1-1, with unresolved D. Germline V gene data show CDR1 as MGHRA and CDR2 as YSYEKL. Trimming pared 1 base from V and 4 bases from J, leaving 10 bases between. This CDR3 has 14 amino acids. The CDR3 spells CASSQGAGATEAFF. The CDR3 DNA reads as TGCGCCAGCAGCCAAGGCGCAGGAGCCACTGAAGCTTTCTTT.

The chain combines TRBV9 with TRBJ2-1; D gene ambiguous. The CDR3 runs 15 residues. Germline V lookup: CDR1 SGDLS, CDR2 YYNGEE. The ends were cut back, 2 bases at V and 0 bases at J, with 9 bases in the middle. The DNA for the CDR3 is TGTGCCAGCAGCGTCGACCAAGGCTCCTACAATGAGCAGTTCTTC. Amino acid sequence: CASSVDQGSYNEQFF.

The chain couples TRBV20-1 to TRBJ2-1, with 13 bases fitting TRBD2. The CDR3 has 14 residues. V trimming: 0 bases; J trimming: 8 bases; junction bases outside the gene matches: 1. Germline V gives CDR1 DFQATT, CDR2 SNEGSKA (reference sequence). The CDR3 here is CSARDGLAGDEQFF. In DNA form, the CDR3 reads TGCAGTGCTAGAGACGGACTAGCGGGGGATGAGCAGTTCTTC.

Note on this clonotype: As the CDR3 is not closed by the conserved phenylalanine or tryptophan, this likely results from a read error. The chain combines TRBV20-1 with TRBJ2-3; TRBD2 matches 7 bases. The CDR3 runs to 14 residues. Germline CDR1 reads DFQATT; CDR2 reads SNEGSKA (reference sequence). Trimming removed 3 bases from V and 2 bases from J; junction bases left unmatched: 5. CDR3 protein: CSASQSGITDTQYS. The CDR3 DNA is TGCAGTGCTAGCCAAAGCGGGATCACAGATACGCAGTATTCT.

The chain employs TRBV5-1 and TRBJ2-3; D is unresolved. Trimming removed 6 bases from V and 4 bases from J, with 12 bases in between. From germline, CDR1 is SGHRS and CDR2 YFSETQ. This CDR3 spans 13 amino acids. Written as DNA, the CDR3 is TGCGCCAGCAATTCGGCTACCGCAGATACGCAGTATTTT. Translating gives CASNSATADTQYF. The full variable domain, completed using reference TRBV5-1 and TRBJ2-3, is KAGVTQTPRYLIKTRGQQVTLSCSPISGHRSVSWYQQTPGQGLQFLFEYFSETQRNKGNFPGRFSGRQFSNSRSEMNVSTLELGDSALYLCASNSATADTQYFGPGTRLTVL.

This clonotype was seen more than once but under ten times. This chain links TRBV20-1 with TRBJ2-3; 12 bases agree with TRBD2. The CDR3 loop spans 17 amino acids. Germline CDR1 is DFQATT and CDR2 is SNEGSKA (reference sequence). With 1 base clipped from V and 10 bases from J, the junction kept 15 bases outside the gene matches. Here the CDR3 reads CSARGGRTSGDPNSQYF. DNA of the CDR3: TGCAGTGCTAGAGGGGGAAGGACTAGCGGGGACCCCAATTCGCAGTATTTT.

The J gene is TRBJ1-1, the V gene TRBV20-1, with 7 positions matching TRBD1. This CDR3 has 14 residues. J gave up 3 bases and V 7 bases, and 11 bases lay outside the gene matches. Germline CDR1 DFQATT, CDR2 SNEGSKA (reference sequence). CDR3 region: CSGRQGMWDTEAFF. The CDR3 nucleotides read TGCAGTGGGAGACAGGGTATGTGGGACACTGAAGCTTTCTTT.

The chain links TRBV6-1 to TRBJ1-5; 10 bases agree with TRBD1. Per the germline V gene, CDR1 is MNHNS and CDR2 is SASEGT. The CDR3 length is 16 residues. Trimming took 6 bases from V and 5 from J; bases not matched to a gene: 10. Here the CDR3 reads CASRMGQGMGHQPQHF. The CDR3 region has the DNA TGTGCCAGCAGGATGGGACAGGGGATGGGCCATCAGCCCCAGCATTTT.

Ten or more counts support this clonotype. The rearrangement joins TRBV29-1 to TRBJ2-2, with D possibly matching TRBD1 (6 bases). V was pared by 6 bases and J by 0 bases, with 8 bases between. Germline V gene lookup returns CDR1 SQVTM and CDR2 ANQGSEA. The CDR3 length is 13 residues. This CDR3 reads CSVGHTNTGELFF. The CDR3 bases are TGCAGCGTGGGACACACGAACACCGGGGAGCTGTTTTTT.

The chain has TRBV4-1 and TRBJ2-2; perhaps D is TRBD1 or TRBD2 (5 bases each). V lost 0 bases to trimming and J lost 2 bases, with 16 bases between them. Germline CDR1 and CDR2: MGHRA and YSYEKL. The CDR3 runs to 18 residues. For the CDR3, the DNA is TGCGCCAGCAGCCAAGAAGGTGCCGGGACCACCAACACCGGGGAGCTGTTTTTT. Its translation: CASSQEGAGTTNTGELFF.

The chain's CDR3 is CSAKTVSYNEQFF. The CDR3 DNA reads TGCAGTGCAAAGACCGTCTCCTACAATGAGCAGTTCTTC. The chain has TRBV20-1 and TRBJ2-1; no clear D gene. Between the trimmed V and J ends, which lost 6 bases and 0 bases, there was a span of 9 bases. Germline V lookup: CDR1 DFQATT, CDR2 SNEGSKA (reference sequence). The CDR3 covers 13 residues.

This clonotype was seen a handful of times. This chain joins TRBV15 and TRBJ2-7; D possibly corresponds to TRBD1 (5 bases). V dropped 1 base and J dropped 1 base, with 11 bases sitting between them. The CDR3 is 15 residues long. Germline CDR1 LNHNV, CDR2 YYDKDF (reference sequence). Here the CDR3 DNA reads TGTGCCACCAGCAGAGGGACAAGTTATTCCTACGAGCAGTACTTC. Protein sequence: CATSRGTSYSYEQYF.

The chain recombines TRBV20-1 with TRBJ2-7; D gene unclear. The germline V and J ends were trimmed by 0 bases and 2 bases, with 8 bases remaining between them. CDR3 size: 13 residues. CDR1 is DFQATT and CDR2 is SNEGSKA in the germline V gene (reference sequence). CDR3 protein: CSAREAFAYEQYF. The CDR3 bases are TGCAGTGCTAGAGAGGCCTTCGCCTACGAGCAGTACTTC.

This clonotype was picked up many times. V gene TRBV11-1 combines with J gene TRBJ2-1, with D unclear. Trimming took 3 bases from V and 10 from J, leaving 10 bases between them. Germline V gene sequence: CDR1 SGHAT, CDR2 FQDESV (reference sequence). This CDR3 contains 12 residues. The CDR3: CASSFSRREQFF. The CDR3 nucleotides read TGTGCCAGCAGCTTTTCGCGGAGAGAGCAGTTCTTC.

V and J are TRBV3-1 and TRBJ1-5; 9 nucleotides align to TRBD1. The length of the CDR3 is 18 residues. Germline V gene data show CDR1 as LGHDT and CDR2 as YNNKEL (reference sequence). The CDR3 is CTFGDRDQALYSNQPQHF. The CDR3 bases are TGTACCTTCGGGGACAGGGACCAAGCGTTGTATAGCAATCAGCCCCAGCATTTT.

The chain combines TRBV6-5 with TRBJ2-2; 9 nucleotides agree with TRBD1. Germline V gene data show CDR1 as MNHEY and CDR2 as SVGAGI. The CDR3 has 15 residues. The trim removed 4 bases at V and 7 bases at J, leaving 7 bases unmatched. CDR3 loop: CASSFRDREGGELFF. The DNA for the CDR3 is TGTGCCAGCAGTTTCCGGGACAGGGAAGGCGGGGAGCTGTTTTTT.

This clonotype was counted between two and nine times. J is TRBJ2-6 and V is TRBV6-1, with D uncertain. Trimming shortened V by 2 bases and J by 0 bases, and 8 bases separated the two germline ends. Germline assignment: CDR1 MNHNS and CDR2 SASEGT. This CDR3 is 16 amino acids long. The CDR3 DNA reads as TGTGCCAGCAGTGAATTGAAGGTCTCTGGGGCCAACGTCCTGACTTTC. It yields the protein CASSELKVSGANVLTF.

This clonotype was seen at least ten times. The chain carries TRBV12-3 or TRBV12-4 and TRBJ2-5; D is uncertain. V lost 5 bases and J 3 bases, leaving 19 bases between the germline ends. The CDR3 is made up of 16 amino acids. CDR3 residues: CASSRSEVGSEETQYF. CDR3 coding DNA: TGTGCCAGCAGTCGCAGCGAGGTGGGATCCGAAGAGACCCAGTACTTC.

The sample holds many counts of this clonotype. V usage is TRBV11-2 and J usage is TRBJ2-1; D may be TRBD2 (6 bases). The germline V gene encodes CDR1 SGHAT and CDR2 FQNNGV. Trimming cost V 5 bases and J 8 bases, with 19 bases left between them. The CDR3 sequence is 15 residues long. This chain's CDR3 is CASSQLGGFWDEQFF. The CDR3 DNA is TGTGCCAGCAGCCAGTTGGGGGGTTTTTGGGATGAGCAGTTCTTC.

The chain recombines TRBV11-2 with TRBJ2-3, with 8 bases matching TRBD2. CDR1 and CDR2 (germline): SGHAT, FQNNGV. The CDR3 runs to 16 residues. V shed 3 bases and J 1 base; nucleotides not matched to a gene: 6. The CDR3 nucleotides read TGTGCCAGCAGCTTCTTTAAAGCGGGGGGCACAGATACGCAGTATTTT. Translated, it gives CASSFFKAGGTDTQYF.

This clonotype was seen ten or more times. The rearrangement joins TRBV12-3 or TRBV12-4 to TRBJ1-1; D gene uncertain. The ends were cut back, 3 bases at V and 0 bases at J, with 8 bases in the middle. CDR3 length equals 14 residues. In DNA form, the CDR3 reads TGTGCCAGCAGTTTTGGGAATGTGAACACTGAAGCTTTCTTT. Amino acid sequence: CASSFGNVNTEAFF.

This clonotype was detected many times. The chain employs TRBV12-3 or TRBV12-4 and TRBJ2-1, with a tentative D call TRBD2 (5 bases). The V end was cut by 1 base, the J end by 6 bases, with 10 bases between. This CDR3 has 14 amino acids. CDR3 region: CASSLGLAVNEQFF. The CDR3 DNA reads TGTGCCAGCAGTTTAGGGCTAGCAGTCAATGAGCAGTTCTTC.

CDR3 residues: CASSEYASGRDEQFF. The CDR3 DNA is TGTGCCAGCAGTGAATATGCTAGCGGGAGGGATGAGCAGTTCTTC. The chain recombines TRBV25-1 with TRBJ2-1; TRBD2 matches at 12 bases. This CDR3 region has 15 residues. J lost 8 bases, V lost 0 bases, and 2 bases had no gene match. Germline-derived CDR1 and CDR2 are MGHDK and SYGVNS.

This clonotype was observed a handful of times. The V gene is TRBV28, the J gene TRBJ2-3; D may be TRBD1 (5 bases). The CDR3 spans 16 residues. The V gene lost 6 bases and the J gene lost 0 bases, with 16 bases spanning the gap. Germline V gene data show CDR1 as MDHEN and CDR2 as SYDVKM. Here the CDR3 reads CASSKTGLASTDTQYF. The CDR3 nucleotides are TGTGCCAGCAGCAAAACAGGATTGGCCAGCACAGATACGCAGTATTTT.